This T cell receptor (beta chain) was sequenced for a study of blood T cell repertoires in COVID-19. This clone was detected only once. This CDR3 region has 16 residues. Looked up from germline, CDR1 is SGHAT and CDR2 is FQNNGV. J gave up 2 bases and V 5 bases, and 10 bases lay outside the gene matches. How the authors handled the data: Reference gene primer amplification gave nucleated cell count estimates. Clones were sequenced by immunoSEQ multiplex PCR, and TCRdb holds only the in-frame ones, with some missing. V and J calls and clone size come straight from that table; D and trimming were deduced from the DNA. The data contain approximately 270,000 clones, about 89% of them singletons.

This TCR was recovered from a human donor in a cohort exposed to, infected with or recovered from COVID-19 (not recorded which). The donor label of this sample is uncertain. The source material was PBMCs or T cells enriched from blood (not recorded which). This chain connects TRBV11-2 to TRBJ2-7, with 9 bases fitting TRBD2. The CDR3 nucleotides read TGTGCCAGCAGCCCTAAGTTGGCGGGGGGGGCCTACGAGCAGTACTTC. It is translated as CASSPKLAGGAYEQYF.